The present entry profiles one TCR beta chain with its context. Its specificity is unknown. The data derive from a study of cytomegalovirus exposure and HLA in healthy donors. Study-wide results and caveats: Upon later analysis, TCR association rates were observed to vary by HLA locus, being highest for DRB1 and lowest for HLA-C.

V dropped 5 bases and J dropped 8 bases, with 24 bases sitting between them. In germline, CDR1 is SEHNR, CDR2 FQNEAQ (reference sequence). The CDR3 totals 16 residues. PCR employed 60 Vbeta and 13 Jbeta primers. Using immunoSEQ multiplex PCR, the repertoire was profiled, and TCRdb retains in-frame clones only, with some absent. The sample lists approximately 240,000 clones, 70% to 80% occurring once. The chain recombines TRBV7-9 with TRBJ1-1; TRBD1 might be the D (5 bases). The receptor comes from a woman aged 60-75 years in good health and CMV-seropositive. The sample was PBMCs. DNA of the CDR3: TGTGCCAGCAGCCCAGATGGGGGGAGCATTCGTCGAGAAGCTTTCTTT. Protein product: CASSPDGGSIRREAFF.